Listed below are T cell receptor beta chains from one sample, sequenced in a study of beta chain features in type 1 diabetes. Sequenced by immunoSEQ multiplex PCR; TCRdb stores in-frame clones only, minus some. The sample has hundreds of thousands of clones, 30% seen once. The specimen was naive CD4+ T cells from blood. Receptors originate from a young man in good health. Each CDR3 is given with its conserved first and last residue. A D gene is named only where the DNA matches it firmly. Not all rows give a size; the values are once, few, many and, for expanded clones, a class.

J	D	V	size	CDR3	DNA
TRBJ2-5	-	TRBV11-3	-	CASSKRRGQETQYF	TGTGCCAGCAGCAAAAGGCGGGGCCAGGAGACCCAGTACTTC
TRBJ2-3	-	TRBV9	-	CASSVAGEGTDTQYF	TGTGCCAGCAGCGTAGCGGGAGAGGGCACAGATACGCAGTATTTT
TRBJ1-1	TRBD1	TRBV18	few	CASSPRQGTEAFF	TGTGCCAGCTCACCTCGACAGGGCACTGAAGCTTTCTTT
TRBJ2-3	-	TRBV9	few	CASSDGTTDTQYF	TGTGCCAGCAGCGATGGGACGACAGATACGCAGTATTTT
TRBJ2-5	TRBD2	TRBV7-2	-	CASSMGLAEETQYF	TGTGCCAGCAGCATGGGACTAGCGGAAGAGACCCAGTACTTC
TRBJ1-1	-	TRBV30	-	CAWSEQMNTEAFF	TGTGCCTGGAGTGAGCAGATGAACACTGAAGCTTTCTTT
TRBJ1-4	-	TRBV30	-	CAWCRQPNEKLFF	TGTGCCTGGTGCCGACAGCCAAATGAAAAACTGTTTTTT
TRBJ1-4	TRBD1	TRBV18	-	CASSPRPRDSAATNEKLFF	TGTGCCAGCTCACCCCGACCCCGGGACAGCGCGGCAACTAATGAAAAACTGTTTTTT
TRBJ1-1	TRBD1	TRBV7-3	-	CASSRDRESEAFF	TGTGCCAGCAGCCGGGACAGGGAGTCTGAAGCTTTCTTT
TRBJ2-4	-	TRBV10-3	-	CAISGAGDMGYIQYF	TGTGCCATCAGTGGGGCAGGGGATATGGGTTACATTCAGTACTTC
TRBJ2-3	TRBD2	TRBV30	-	CAWGLEREGGTQYF	TGTGCCTGGGGCCTGGAGCGGGAGGGTGGTACGCAGTATTTT
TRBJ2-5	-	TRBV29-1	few	CSVEPLGGGSETQYF	TGCAGCGTTGAACCCTTAGGTGGGGGATCCGAGACCCAGTACTTC
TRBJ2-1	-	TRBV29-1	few	CSVSGQIFYNEQFF	TGCAGCGTGAGCGGACAGATTTTTTACAATGAGCAGTTCTTC
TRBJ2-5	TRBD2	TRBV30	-	CAWSSGLAGVETQYF	TGTGCCTGGAGTTCGGGACTAGCGGGAGTAGAGACCCAGTACTTC
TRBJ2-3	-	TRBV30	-	CAWSVGSRTDTQYF	TGTGCCTGGAGTGTAGGGTCCCGCACAGATACGCAGTATTTT